One T cell receptor beta chain is described in this entry. Assay: immunoSEQ multiplex PCR; the TCRdb copy retains only in-frame clones and omits some. This table has some 390,000 clones, around 87% appearing once. These data come from a study of blood T cell repertoires in COVID-19. The CDR3 is 16 residues long. Germline V gene lookup returns CDR1 SGHDT and CDR2 YYEEEE. The V end lost 4 bases, the J end lost 2 bases, and 19 bases lay between the germline ends. The sequence was collected from a human donor in a cohort sampled during active COVID-19. This rearrangement joins TRBV5-6 to TRBJ2-7, with a weak D call TRBD1 (6 bases). The sequenced material came from peripheral blood. CDR3 bases: TGTGCCAGCAGCGGCTGGATAGGGACATCAACCTACGAGCAGTACTTC. Translating it yields CASSGWIGTSTYEQYF.